The clone carrying this T cell receptor beta chain occurred a few times. This entry is derived from a study of T-cell memory formation after mild COVID-19. The germline V gene has CDR1 SGHTA and CDR2 FQGNSA. CDR3 length: 14 residues. The V and J ends lost 5 bases and 4 bases, in that order; junction bases with no gene match: 4. TCRdb reprocessed the 5' RACE reads via MiXCR and lists one record per CDR3 protein. The sample gives about 500,000 distinct CDR3 sequences, about 20% of which show up once; under 15% is in the top ten. The sample consisted of PBMCs or a T cell subset sorted from them (not recorded which). The sequence was obtained from an adult woman who had mild COVID-19 (a few samples of this study predate the infection). Cell type and time point are not known. The chain couples TRBV7-2 to TRBJ1-5; 8 bases agree with TRBD1. The CDR3 DNA reads as TGTGCCAGCAGCAGACAGGGGAAGAATCAGCCCCAGCATTTT. As protein: CASSRQGKNQPQHF.